This note documents a single T cell receptor (beta chain) sequence. The data were obtained in a study of blood T cells in healthy people across ages. The CDR3 has 12 residues. Germline V CDR1 and CDR2: MNHEY, SMNVEV (reference sequence). Trimming cost V 3 bases and J 9 bases, with 9 bases left between them. Sample-barcoded 5' priming and a J-beta primer mix drove a second PCR of roughly 6 to 12 cycles. TCRdb re-called the 5' RACE reads with MiXCR, one entry per CDR3 protein. Of approximately 800,000 distinct CDR3 sequences listed, about three fifths are singletons. The chain carries TRBV27 and TRBJ2-1, with D possibly being TRBD2 (5 bases). The sample was blood. The sequence was collected from a man in his thirties or forties in good health. DNA for the CDR3: TGTGCCAGCAGTTTTACCCGGGGTGAGCAGTTCTTC. Its translation is CASSFTRGEQFF.